In this sample, the clone carrying this T cell receptor beta chain turned up many times. Its antigen is as yet unknown. As an off-target read in a library built for alpha chains, this beta chain has a frequency of little significance. Each CDR3 protein gets one entry after TCRdb re-called the 5' RACE reads with MiXCR. In the table there are around 15,000 distinct CDR3 sequences, approximately 6.8% of which are singletons. This specimen belongs to a study of spatial heterogeneity in lung cancer. Study results and caveats: The recorded estimate of tumor T cell coverage is around 7.1% for alpha chains and 11% to 15% for beta chains. Expanded TCR counts, ubiquitous and regional, correlated respectively with ubiquitous and regional nonsynonymous mutation counts. How many expanded intratumoral alpha and beta TCRs were present tracked the tumor mutation count, which was a count of nonsynonymous mutations.

As for time point: sample taken at primary tumor resection. The donors, around 71 patients with untreated early-stage non-small cell lung cancer, provided the samples. Whole RNA, isolated from tumor, nontumor lung or frozen PBMC, was sequenced without prior sorting. CDR1 and CDR2 (germline): DFQATT, SNEGSKA (reference sequence). The CDR3 loop spans 14 amino acids. Trimming removed 3 bases from V and 4 bases from J; junction bases left unmatched: 6. This specimen consisted of lung tumor tissue, obtained at surgery. The sequence was collected from a female donor with early-stage non-small cell lung cancer. The V call is TRBV20-1, the J call TRBJ1-2; 9 bases fit TRBD1. The CDR3 reads CSASDRDRAYGYTF. The CDR3 DNA reads as TGCAGTGCTAGCGACCGGGACAGGGCCTATGGCTACACCTTC.